This TCR beta chain was profiled in a study of cytomegalovirus exposure and HLA in healthy donors. Details on this clone: Its antigen is undetermined.

Study observations and caveats: TCR beta chain V- and J-gene trimming was linked, in a later analysis, to a missense variant in DCLRE1C. Most likely, a cluster of highly shared sequence variants arose as a sequencing artifact. An analysis was carried out at a later point. It showed that HLA-associated TCR beta chains were more clonally expanded than equally common non-associated chains.

Both 60 Vbeta primers and 13 Jbeta primers went into the PCR. The repertoire was sequenced with immunoSEQ multiplex PCR; TCRdb's copy has only in-frame clones and lacks some. The sample contains 200,000 or so clones, 65% to 80% of which appear only once. There are 16 residues in the CDR3. Germline values: CDR1 SGDLS, CDR2 YYNGEE. V gave up 4 bases and J gave up 0 bases, with 13 bases separating them. Sequenced sample: PBMCs. The sequence came from a man between 35 and 55 years old in good health and CMV-seronegative. The V call is TRBV9, the J call TRBJ2-2; tentative D call: TRBD1 (6 bases). In nucleotides, the CDR3 is TGTGCCAGCAGCTTAAGCCGGGACACGAACACCGGGGAGCTGTTTTTT. Its protein is CASSLSRDTNTGELFF.